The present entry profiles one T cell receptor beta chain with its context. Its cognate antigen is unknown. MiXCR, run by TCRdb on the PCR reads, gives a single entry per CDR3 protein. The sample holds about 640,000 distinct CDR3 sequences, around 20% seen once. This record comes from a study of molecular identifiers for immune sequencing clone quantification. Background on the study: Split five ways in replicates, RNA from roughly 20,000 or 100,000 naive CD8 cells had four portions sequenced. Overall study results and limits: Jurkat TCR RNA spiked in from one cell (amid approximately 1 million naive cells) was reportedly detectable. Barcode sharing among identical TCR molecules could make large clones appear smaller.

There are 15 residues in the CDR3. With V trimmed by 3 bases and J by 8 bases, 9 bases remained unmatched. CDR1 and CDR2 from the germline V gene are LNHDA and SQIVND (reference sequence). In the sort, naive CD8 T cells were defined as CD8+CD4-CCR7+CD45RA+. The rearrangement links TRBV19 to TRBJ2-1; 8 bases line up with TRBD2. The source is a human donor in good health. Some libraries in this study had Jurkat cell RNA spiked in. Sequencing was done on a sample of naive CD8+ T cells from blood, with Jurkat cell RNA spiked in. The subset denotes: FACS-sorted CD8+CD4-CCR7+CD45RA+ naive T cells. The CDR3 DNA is TGTGCCAGTAGTATGGGGACTAGGGGGGTTGATGAGCAGTTCTTC. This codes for CASSMGTRGVDEQFF. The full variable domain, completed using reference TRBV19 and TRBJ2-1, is DGGITQSPKYLFRKEGQNVTLSCEQNLNHDAMYWYRQDPGQGLRLIYYSQIVNDFQKGDIAEGYSVSREKKESFPLTVTSAQKNPTAFYLCASSMGTRGVDEQFFGPGTRLTVL.